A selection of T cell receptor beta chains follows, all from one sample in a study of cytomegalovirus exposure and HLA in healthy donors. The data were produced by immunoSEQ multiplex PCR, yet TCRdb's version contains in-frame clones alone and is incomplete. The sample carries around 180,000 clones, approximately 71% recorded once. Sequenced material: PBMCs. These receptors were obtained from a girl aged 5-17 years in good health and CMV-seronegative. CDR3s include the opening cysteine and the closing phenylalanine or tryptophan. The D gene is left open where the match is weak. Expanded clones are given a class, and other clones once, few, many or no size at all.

TGCGCCAGCAGCCCTTTAGGGACAGGGCTGGTCTATGGCTACACCTTC | CASSPLGTGLVYGYTF | TRBD1 | TRBJ1-2 | TRBV4-1 | NA
TGTGCCAGTAGTATGTGGGGGCCAGACAATGAGCAGTTCTTC | CASSMWGPDNEQFF | NA | TRBJ2-1 | TRBV19 | NA
TGTGCCAGTAGCACAGTACTCCTTTCTGGTCAGCCCCAGCATTTT | CASSTVLLSGQPQHF | NA | TRBJ1-5 | TRBV19 | NA
TGTGCCAGCAGCCCGGGACAGAACACTGAAGCTTTCTTT | CASSPGQNTEAFF | NA | TRBJ1-1 | TRBV7-3 | NA
TGCGCCAGCAGGACCGGGACAGGGCCACTCACTGAAGCTTTCTTT | CASRTGTGPLTEAFF | TRBD1 | TRBJ1-1 | TRBV5-1 | few
TGTGCCAGCAGTGAAGCGCTATTTGAGGGCTTAGCCAAAAACATTCAGTACTTC | CASSEALFEGLAKNIQYF | NA | TRBJ2-4 | TRBV2 | once
TGTGCCAGCAGCCAAGGGGGCGAAGCTTTCTTT | CASSQGGEAFF | NA | TRBJ1-1 | TRBV14 | NA
TGCGCCAGCAGCTTGGACGGGAATTCACCCCTCCACTTT | CASSLDGNSPLHF | NA | TRBJ1-6 | TRBV5-1 | few
TGTGCCAGTAGTAAGGGACCGGGAGCCGAGTCCTACGAGCAGTACTTC | CASSKGPGAESYEQYF | NA | TRBJ2-7 | TRBV19 | NA
TGTGCCAGCAAACAGATACCGGGACAGAGCAATCAGCCCCAGCATTTT | CASKQIPGQSNQPQHF | TRBD1 | TRBJ1-5 | TRBV2 | few
TGTGCCAGCAGGGGGGGACAGGGGACTGGCTACACCTTC | CASRGGQGTGYTF | TRBD1 | TRBJ1-2 | TRBV2 | NA
TGCGCCAGCAGACCCCTCGGGACAACGAACACCGGGGAGCTGTTTTTT | CASRPLGTTNTGELFF | NA | TRBJ2-2 | TRBV4-1 | once
TGTGCCAGCAGCTCCCCAGGGCGAAATGAAAAACTGTTTTTT | CASSSPGRNEKLFF | NA | TRBJ1-4 | TRBV7-9 | NA
TGTGCCAGCAGCCTGATACAGAAGAACACTGAAGCTTTCTTT | CASSLIQKNTEAFF | NA | TRBJ1-1 | TRBV5-5 | NA
TGCAGTGCAGTAGTGGACTATGGCTACACCTTC | CSAVVDYGYTF | NA | TRBJ1-2 | TRBV20-1 | NA
TGTGCCAGCAGCTTCAGGGACAGGGGGCCGTGGACTGAAGCTTTCTTT | CASSFRDRGPWTEAFF | TRBD1 | TRBJ1-1 | TRBV5-6 | few
TGTGCCAGCAACCCGGACAGGGCCGACTATGGCTACACCTTC | CASNPDRADYGYTF | TRBD1 | TRBJ1-2 | TRBV2 | NA
TGTGCCAGCAGTGGACAGAGGGGGGGCTATAATTCACCCCTCCACTTT | CASSGQRGGYNSPLHF | NA | TRBJ1-6 | TRBV2 | NA
TGTGCCAGCAGCTTGACAGGGGGCCGGAACACTGAAGCTTTCTTT | CASSLTGGRNTEAFF | TRBD1 | TRBJ1-1 | TRBV7-9 | few
TGCAGCGTACGGGACAGTTACACCGGGGAGCTGTTTTTT | CSVRDSYTGELFF | TRBD1 | TRBJ2-2 | TRBV29-1 | NA
TGTGCCAGCAGCCCCGGGGGTTACTATGGCTACACCTTC | CASSPGGYYGYTF | NA | TRBJ1-2 | TRBV9 | NA
TGTGCCAGCGGACAGGCGCCAAGCAACTCTGGAAACACCATATATTTT | CASGQAPSNSGNTIYF | TRBD1 | TRBJ1-3 | TRBV10-3 | few
TGTGCTAGTGGTTCCCCGACTAGCAGATCATTCGAGCAGTACTTC | CASGSPTSRSFEQYF | TRBD2 | TRBJ2-7 | TRBV12-5 | once
TGTGCCAGCAGCTTGTACAGGGGGCCGTACAATGAGCAGTTCTTC | CASSLYRGPYNEQFF | TRBD1 | TRBJ2-1 | TRBV5-6 | once
TGTGCCAGCAGTGAAAAACAGGGTGACTATGGCTACACCTTC | CASSEKQGDYGYTF | NA | TRBJ1-2 | TRBV6-1 | NA
TGTGCCAGCAGTGATTCTGCGCGGCCCCAGCATTTT | CASSDSARPQHF | NA | TRBJ1-5 | TRBV6-1 | NA
TGTGCCAGCAGCAAAGGTGGACAGGGGTCCTACGAGCAGTACTTC | CASSKGGQGSYEQYF | NA | TRBJ2-7 | TRBV21-1 | NA
TGTGCCAGCAGTGGACAGGGGATGGATCAGCCCCAGCATTTT | CASSGQGMDQPQHF | TRBD1 | TRBJ1-5 | TRBV6-1 | NA
TGTGCCAGCAGTGCGGACAGGCGTACTTTCTACGAGCAGTACTTC | CASSADRRTFYEQYF | TRBD1 | TRBJ2-7 | TRBV25-1 | few
TGTGCCAGCAGTCTGGGGGGGCAAGAGACCCAGTACTTC | CASSLGGQETQYF | TRBD2 | TRBJ2-5 | TRBV2 | NA
TGTGCCAGCAGCCCACGGGTGGCGGATGGCTACACCTTC | CASSPRVADGYTF | NA | TRBJ1-2 | TRBV7-9 | NA
TGTGCCAGCAGCTACGGGGGGGGCTATAATGAAAAACTGTTTTTT | CASSYGGGYNEKLFF | NA | TRBJ1-4 | TRBV7-9 | NA
TGTGCCAGTAGTGCCTCCAAAGCTGGCACTGAAGCTTTCTTT | CASSASKAGTEAFF | NA | TRBJ1-1 | TRBV19 | NA
TGCGCCAGCAGCCAGGATCCCGGGGGTGGCTACGAGCAGTACTTC | CASSQDPGGGYEQYF | NA | TRBJ2-7 | TRBV4-1 | NA
TGTGCCAGTAGCCCTATCGAGGGGGCGCACACTGAAGCTTTCTTT | CASSPIEGAHTEAFF | TRBD1 | TRBJ1-1 | TRBV19 | NA
TGTGCCAGAGGGGGCAGGCCCATCTCTGGGGCCAACGTCCTGACTTTC | CARGGRPISGANVLTF | TRBD1 | TRBJ2-6 | TRBV7-2 | NA
TGTGCCTGGAGTGTCGCCAGGGTGGGTCAGCCCCAGCATTTT | CAWSVARVGQPQHF | NA | TRBJ1-5 | TRBV30 | NA
TGTGCCAGCTCCGAGGAGACCCAGTACTTC | CASSEETQYF | NA | TRBJ2-5 | TRBV2 | NA
TGTGCCAGCAGCCATGGACAGGGAGGACGTGAGACCCAGTACTTC | CASSHGQGGRETQYF | TRBD1 | TRBJ2-5 | TRBV11-3 | few
TGTGCCTGGAGTTCGGCCATGGGGAGGAACACTGAAGCTTTCTTT | CAWSSAMGRNTEAFF | NA | TRBJ1-1 | TRBV30 | once
TGTGCCAGCAGCAGAGGACAGTGGCGACCGAACACTGAAGCTTTCTTT | CASSRGQWRPNTEAFF | NA | TRBJ1-1 | TRBV7-9 | few
TGTGCCAGCAGCTTAGCGGGAGGGAACACTGAAGCTTTCTTT | CASSLAGGNTEAFF | NA | TRBJ1-1 | TRBV7-8 | NA
TGTGCCAGCAGCCAACAATCGAACACCGGGGAGCTGTTTTTT | CASSQQSNTGELFF | NA | TRBJ2-2 | TRBV7-9 | NA
TGTGCCATCAAACGGACACAGGCAGATTCACCCCTCCACTTT | CAIKRTQADSPLHF | NA | TRBJ1-6 | TRBV10-3 | NA
TGCAGCGTTGAAGCCCTCGCTAGGGAGCAGTACTTC | CSVEALAREQYF | NA | TRBJ2-7 | TRBV29-1 | few
TGTGCCAGTAGCCGGGACAGAAACAATGAGCAGTTCTTC | CASSRDRNNEQFF | TRBD1 | TRBJ2-1 | TRBV19 | few
TGTGCCACCCGGGGAGGGGGCTCCTACGAGCAGTACTTC | CATRGGGSYEQYF | NA | TRBJ2-7 | TRBV19 | few
TGTGCCAGCAGCTTAGCGCAGCGAGAGACCCAGTACTTC | CASSLAQRETQYF | NA | TRBJ2-5 | TRBV11-1 | NA
TGTGCCAGCAGTTTGTGGCCGGGACAGGGATTTGGAGCTTTCTTT | CASSLWPGQGFGAFF | TRBD1 | TRBJ1-1 | TRBV28 | NA
TGTGCCAGCTTCTTAACAGGTGAAAACATTCAGTACTTC | CASFLTGENIQYF | NA | TRBJ2-4 | TRBV7-9 | few
TGTGCCAGTAGTCTAACAGGTTTCACGGACACTGAAGCTTTCTTT | CASSLTGFTDTEAFF | NA | TRBJ1-1 | TRBV19 | few
TGTGCCAGCAGCCTGGGCGGGGTTAACTATGGCTACACCTTC | CASSLGGVNYGYTF | NA | TRBJ1-2 | TRBV5-4 | NA
TGCGCCAGCAGCTTCCGGGACAGGGTCAATTCACCCCTCCACTTT | CASSFRDRVNSPLHF | TRBD1 | TRBJ1-6 | TRBV5-1 | NA
TGTGCCTGGAGTGTTAACGCACTAGCGGGGTTGGAGACCCAGTACTTC | CAWSVNALAGLETQYF | TRBD2 | TRBJ2-5 | TRBV30 | NA
TGTGCCAGCAGTGAACGCCCGGGACACGACACCGGGGAGCTGTTTTTT | CASSERPGHDTGELFF | NA | TRBJ2-2 | TRBV6-1 | NA
TGTGCCAGCAGTCTGGACAGGGGAGGCGGCTACACCTTC | CASSLDRGGGYTF | TRBD1 | TRBJ1-2 | TRBV2 | NA
TGTGCCAGCAGCTCCGGGACTAGCGGGGGGGCAAGCGATACGCAGTATTTT | CASSSGTSGGASDTQYF | TRBD2 | TRBJ2-3 | TRBV7-9 | NA
TGCGCCAGCAGTGCGTCAGGGGGCGAGGGGTCACCCCTCCACTTT | CASSASGGEGSPLHF | TRBD1 | TRBJ1-6 | TRBV5-1 | NA
TGTGCCAGCGCAAAGCGGGGGGACCGGGAGACCCAGTACTTC | CASAKRGDRETQYF | TRBD2 | TRBJ2-5 | TRBV6-1 | NA